These 9 T cell receptor beta chains were all obtained from the same sample, sequenced in a study of blood T cell repertoires in COVID-19. This table comes from immunoSEQ multiplex PCR, and its TCRdb copy is limited to in-frame clones, with some not included. The table records fewer than 120,000 clones, 76% of them present only once. Sequencing was performed on peripheral blood. The receptors derive from a woman older than 75 with acute or convalescent COVID-19.

V is TRBV2 and J is TRBJ2-5, with 10 bases that match TRBD1. The V gene's germline CDR1 is SNHLY and CDR2 FYNNEI. This CDR3 region has 14 residues. Losses at the gene ends were 6 bases for V and 6 bases for J; bases not matched to a gene: 7. The CDR3: CASRDRGPKKTQYF. CDR3 sequence (DNA): TGTGCCAGCAGAGACAGGGGGCCTAAGAAGACCCAGTACTTC.

V usage is TRBV27 and J usage is TRBJ1-2, with TRBD1 identical over 10 bases. With V trimmed by 6 bases and J by 6 bases, 10 bases remained unmatched. The CDR3 extends over 15 amino acids. Per the germline V gene, CDR1 is MNHEY and CDR2 is SMNVEV (reference sequence). The CDR3 region has the DNA TGTGCCAGCAGACCTCGGGACAGGGGAGTAGATGGCTACACCTTC. It codes for CASRPRDRGVDGYTF.

The gene calls are TRBV2 and TRBJ1-2; D is possibly TRBD1 (5 bases). This CDR3 has 12 residues. From germline, CDR1 is SNHLY and CDR2 FYNNEI. The germline V and J ends were trimmed by 4 bases and 5 bases, with 8 bases remaining between them. The CDR3 region is CASSVRVYGYTF. CDR3 bases: TGTGCCAGCAGTGTCAGGGTGTATGGCTACACCTTC.

The chain uses TRBV19 and TRBJ1-1; D unclear. The V gene's germline CDR1 is LNHDA and CDR2 SQIVND (reference sequence). With 6 bases removed from V and 7 bases from J, the gap between germline ends came to 12 bases. This CDR3 is 12 amino acids long. CDR3 loop: CASSSGVNEAFF. CDR3 sequence (DNA): TGTGCCAGTAGCTCGGGAGTTAATGAAGCTTTCTTT. Together with reference TRBV19 and TRBJ1-1, the CDR3 gives the full variable domain: DGGITQSPKYLFRKEGQNVTLSCEQNLNHDAMYWYRQDPGQGLRLIYYSQIVNDFQKGDIAEGYSVSREKKESFPLTVTSAQKNPTAFYLCASSSGVNEAFFGQGTRLTVV.

V and J are TRBV10-3 and TRBJ2-3; TRBD1 matches at 8 bases. CDR1 and CDR2 (germline): ENHRY, SYGVKD. The V segment lost 4 bases and the J segment 0 bases; nucleotides outside the gene matches: 3. The CDR3 extends over 15 amino acids. Written as DNA, the CDR3 is TGTGCCATCAGTGCCACAGGGGGTAGCACAGATACGCAGTATTTT. Translated: CAISATGGSTDTQYF.

This chain uses TRBV30 with TRBJ1-2; 9 nucleotides align to TRBD1. Trimming removed 3 bases from V and 6 bases from J; junction bases left unmatched: 8. The CDR3 length is 14 residues. Germline loops: CDR1 GTSNPN, CDR2 SVGIG (reference sequence). CDR3 in amino acids: CAWSSTGGENGYTF. In DNA, the CDR3 is TGTGCCTGGAGCTCCACAGGGGGCGAAAATGGCTACACCTTC.

A few counts support this clone. The chain recombines TRBV7-8 with TRBJ1-5; 8 bases align to TRBD1. With 3 bases clipped from V and 6 bases from J, the junction kept 4 bases outside the gene matches. CDR1 is SGHVS, CDR2 FQNEAQ, per germline. The CDR3 covers 14 residues. The CDR3 nucleotides are TGTGCCAGCAGCTTGGACAGGGTTGGTCAGCCCCAGCATTTT. Amino acids: CASSLDRVGQPQHF.

The V and J genes are TRBV7-2 and TRBJ2-1, with 13 bases lining up with TRBD2. There are 15 residues in the CDR3. Germline V lookup: CDR1 SGHTA, CDR2 FQGNSA. The V gene end was trimmed by 5 bases and the J gene end by 5 bases; junction bases not matched to a gene: 3. The CDR3 DNA reads as TGTGCCAGCAGCCGGACTAGCGGGAGTAACAATGAGCAGTTCTTC. It codes for CASSRTSGSNNEQFF.

The gene calls are TRBV5-1 and TRBJ2-1; 8 positions agree with TRBD2. V was pared by 3 bases and J by 9 bases, with 8 bases of the junction left unmatched. Germline CDR1 reads SGHRS; CDR2 reads YFSETQ. This CDR3 is built from 14 residues. CDR3 in DNA: TGCGCCAGCAGCTCCTCTCACGGGGGGGGTGAGCAGTTCTTC. Its translation: CASSSSHGGGEQFF.